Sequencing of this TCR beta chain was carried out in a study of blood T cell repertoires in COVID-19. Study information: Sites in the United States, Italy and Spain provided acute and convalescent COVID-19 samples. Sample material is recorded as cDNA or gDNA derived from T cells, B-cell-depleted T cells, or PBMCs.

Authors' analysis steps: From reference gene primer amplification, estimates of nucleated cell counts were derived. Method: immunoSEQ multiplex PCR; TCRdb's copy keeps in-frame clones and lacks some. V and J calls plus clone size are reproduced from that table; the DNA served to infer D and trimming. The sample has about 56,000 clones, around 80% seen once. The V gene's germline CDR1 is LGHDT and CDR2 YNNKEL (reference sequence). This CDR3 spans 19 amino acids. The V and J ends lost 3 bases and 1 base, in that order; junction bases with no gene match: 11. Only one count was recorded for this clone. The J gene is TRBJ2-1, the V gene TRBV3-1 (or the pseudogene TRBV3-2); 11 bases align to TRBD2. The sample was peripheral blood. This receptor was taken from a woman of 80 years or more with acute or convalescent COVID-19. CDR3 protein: CASSQERLAGRHSYNEQFF. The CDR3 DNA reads TGTGCCAGCAGCCAGGAAAGACTAGCGGGGCGCCATTCCTACAATGAGCAGTTCTTC.